The 21 T cell receptor beta chains below all came from one sample that was sequenced in a study of beta chain features in type 1 diabetes. The sequenced template was cDNA made from the entire isolated RNA. Data came from immunoSEQ multiplex PCR; TCRdb stores just in-frame clones and leaves some out. This table has a few hundred thousand clones, 25% to 35% appearing once. What was sequenced was central memory CD4+ T cells from blood. The receptor source for this set is a young man in good health.

J is TRBJ1-3 and V is TRBV30; TRBD1 agrees at 8 bases. Germline V gene data show CDR1 as GTSNPN and CDR2 as SVGIG (reference sequence). The CDR3 is made up of 15 amino acids. The junction had 8 bases not matched to a gene; V was cut back by 5 bases and J by 2 bases. CDR3 amino acids: CAWSRTGFAGNTIYF. Here the CDR3 DNA reads TGTGCCTGGTCCCGGACAGGGTTTGCTGGAAACACCATATATTTT.

V and J are TRBV19 and TRBJ2-6; D may be TRBD1 (5 bases). The CDR3 length is 15 residues. Germline lookup yields CDR1 LNHDA and CDR2 SQIVND (reference sequence). V shed 3 bases and J shed 3 bases, with 9 bases lying between them. CDR3 region: CASSIPRDGANVLTF. The CDR3 nucleotides read TGTGCCAGTAGTATCCCCAGGGATGGGGCCAACGTCCTGACTTTC.

This clone was seen a handful of times. V and J are TRBV28 and TRBJ1-2; TRBD1 agrees at 9 bases. The CDR3 runs 14 residues. Germline-derived CDR1 and CDR2 are MDHEN and SYDVKM. J lost 6 bases, V lost 5 bases, and 7 bases had no gene match. CDR3 coding DNA: TGTGCCAGCAGTACTACCGGGACAGGGAATGGCTACACCTTC. Its protein product is CASSTTGTGNGYTF.

The chain has TRBV4-1 and TRBJ2-3; 11 nucleotides agree with TRBD2. This CDR3 is 16 amino acids long. After removal of 3 bases from V and 2 bases from J, the junction contained 4 bases not matched to a gene. Germline CDR1 is MGHRA and CDR2 is YSYEKL. CDR3 amino acids: CASSHRSGRDTDTQYF. CDR3 nucleotides: TGCGCCAGCAGCCACCGTAGCGGGAGGGACACAGATACGCAGTATTTT.

In DNA form, the CDR3 reads TGTGCCAGCACTCCATATCTGAGCTCCTACAATGAGCAGTTCTTC. Translating gives CASTPYLSSYNEQFF. This sequence joins TRBV6-6 and TRBJ2-1, with D hard to call. The CDR3 runs to 15 residues. Germline CDR1 reads MNHNY; CDR2 reads SVGAGI (reference sequence). V dropped 7 bases and J dropped 0 bases, with 13 bases sitting between them.

The chain links TRBV2 to TRBJ2-2, with TRBD2 as a possible D gene (6 bases). With 5 bases removed from V and 7 bases from J, the gap between germline ends came to 14 bases. Germline values: CDR1 SNHLY, CDR2 FYNNEI. The CDR3 is made up of 14 amino acids. The CDR3, as DNA: TGTGCCAGCAGTACGGGCTCCGGGGGCGGGGAGCTGTTTTTT. It is translated as CASSTGSGGGELFF. Using reference TRBV2 and TRBJ2-2 for the parts outside the CDR3, the full variable domain is EPEVTQTPSHQVTQMGQEVILRCVPISNHLYFYWYRQILGQKVEFLVSFYNNEISEKSEIFDDQFSVERPDGSNFTLKIRSTKLEDSAMYFCASSTGSGGGELFFGEGSRLTVL.

The chain uses TRBV7-9 and TRBJ1-1; 7 nucleotides align to TRBD1. The CDR3 length is 13 residues. Germline V CDR1 and CDR2: SEHNR, FQNEAQ (reference sequence). V shed 8 bases, J shed 5 bases, and the junction held 8 bases outside the gene matches. CDR3 protein: CASSDRVRTEAFF. CDR3 nucleotide sequence: TGTGCCAGCTCTGACAGGGTCCGGACTGAAGCTTTCTTT.

This chain links TRBV7-2 with TRBJ2-1; weak D call: TRBD1 (6 bases). Trimming shortened V by 6 bases and J by 2 bases, and 14 bases separated the two germline ends. This CDR3 has 15 residues. Per germline, CDR1 SGHTA and CDR2 FQGNSA. The CDR3 DNA reads as TGTGCCAGCAGAACCAAGGGGGTTACCTACAATGAGCAGTTCTTC. Its translation: CASRTKGVTYNEQFF.

The chain uses TRBV7-9 and TRBJ2-7, with TRBD1 as a possible D gene (5 bases). The CDR3 is 13 amino acids. Per the germline V gene, CDR1 is SEHNR and CDR2 is FQNEAQ (reference sequence). Trimming shortened V by 7 bases and J by 0 bases, and 10 bases separated the two germline ends. CDR3 loop: CASTPGFSYEQYF. The CDR3 DNA reads TGTGCCAGCACCCCAGGGTTCTCCTACGAGCAGTACTTC.

This CDR3 is CASSPGGSNTEAFF. CDR3 DNA sequence: TGTGCCAGCTCACCGGGGGGATCGAACACTGAAGCTTTCTTT. This sequence joins TRBV18 and TRBJ1-1; perhaps TRBD1 as D (5 bases). Per germline, CDR1 KGHSH and CDR2 LQKENI. The CDR3 has 14 residues. V was cut by 3 bases and J by 1 base, with 9 bases left in between.

CDR3: CASSLSGALGTQYF. The CDR3 DNA follows: TGTGCCAGCAGTTTATCGGGGGCTTTGGGGACCCAGTACTTC. This chain connects TRBV28 to TRBJ2-5; D could derive from TRBD1 or TRBD2 (6 bases each). Germline values: CDR1 MDHEN, CDR2 SYDVKM. Trimming took off 1 base at V and 7 bases at J, with 13 bases between the two ends. The CDR3 is 14 residues long.

The V call is TRBV29-1, the J call TRBJ1-3; D gene uncertain. CDR1 SQVTM and CDR2 ANQGSEA come from the germline V gene. The CDR3 has 13 residues. The V end was cut by 1 base, the J end by 2 bases, with 6 bases between. The CDR3 coding sequence is TGCAGCGTTGAAGCTCCCCCTGGAAACACCATATATTTT. Translated, it gives CSVEAPPGNTIYF.

The rearrangement uses TRBV18 and TRBJ2-7, with D unclear. Germline CDR1 and CDR2: KGHSH and LQKENI. CDR3 length: 15 residues. V lost 0 bases and J lost 3, with 12 bases in between. The CDR3 region has the DNA TGTGCCAGCTCACCACCCGCCCGGGTAGGCTACGAGCAGTACTTC. Its protein product is CASSPPARVGYEQYF.

The chain joins TRBV29-1 to TRBJ2-4, with 8 bases matching TRBD1. V gave up 7 bases and J gave up 5 bases; unmatched junction bases: 7. The V gene's germline CDR1 is SQVTM and CDR2 ANQGSEA. The CDR3 runs to 13 residues. CDR3: CSAQPQGENIQYF. The CDR3 DNA sequence: TGCAGCGCCCAACCACAGGGGGAAAACATTCAGTACTTC.

This clone came up a few times. The gene calls are TRBV5-4 and TRBJ2-5, with TRBD1 as a possible D gene (5 bases). The CDR3 contains 16 residues. V lost 0 bases, J lost 4 bases, and 16 bases lay in between. Germline V gene sequence: CDR1 SGHNT, CDR2 YYREEE (reference sequence). CDR3 amino acids: CASSLGVGRVTETQYF. The CDR3 DNA sequence: TGTGCCAGCAGCTTGGGAGTCGGCAGGGTAACAGAGACCCAGTACTTC.

The rearrangement links TRBV7-9 to TRBJ2-7, with D hard to call. Germline V gives CDR1 SEHNR, CDR2 FQNEAQ (reference sequence). The V end lost 6 bases, the J end lost 5 bases, and 11 bases lay between the germline ends. The CDR3 is made up of 12 amino acids. The CDR3 DNA is TGTGCCAGCAGTCAAAACCTTGACGAGCAGTACTTC. Amino acids: CASSQNLDEQYF.

As concerns this clone: Possible read error: a much larger clone is one base away. The V gene is TRBV29-1, the J gene TRBJ2-7, with TRBD1 identical over 9 bases. This CDR3 is built from 13 residues. The ends lost 7 bases at V and 7 bases at J; junction bases unmatched: 11. Germline CDR1 is SQVTM and CDR2 is ANQGSEA. CDR3: CSGKGQGSQEQYF. DNA of the CDR3: TGCAGCGGTAAGGGACAGGGCTCGCAAGAGCAGTACTTC.

This clone has a handful of counts. The chain couples TRBV7-2 to TRBJ2-4, with 10 positions matching TRBD1. The V segment lost 5 bases and the J segment 7 bases; nucleotides outside the gene matches: 8. CDR3 length: 15 residues. Germline CDR1 SGHTA, CDR2 FQGNSA. CDR3 in DNA: TGTGCCAGCAGCCCCAAGGACAGGGGGATGAACATTCAGTACTTC. Its protein is CASSPKDRGMNIQYF.

As concerns this clone: Other DNA sequences from this sample encode an identical CDR3 as well. This sequence joins TRBV29-1 and TRBJ2-5; D assignment may be TRBD1 or TRBD2 (5 bases each). Germline V gene sequence: CDR1 SQVTM, CDR2 ANQGSEA. The CDR3 spans 14 residues. V lost 3 bases and J lost 5, with 16 bases in between. Written as DNA, the CDR3 is TGCAGCGTTGATGGGCAGGGAGACCGGGAGACCCAGTACTTC. Residues: CSVDGQGDRETQYF.

A few counts support this clone. The CDR3 region is CASSSLQGARGEAFF. The CDR3, as DNA: TGTGCCAGCAGTAGTTTACAGGGGGCGAGAGGTGAAGCTTTCTTT. This chain links TRBV6-6 with TRBJ1-1; 9 bases are a match to TRBD1. CDR1 MNHNY and CDR2 SVGAGI come from the germline V gene (reference sequence). This CDR3 spans 15 amino acids. The V segment lost 5 bases and the J segment 7 bases; nucleotides outside the gene matches: 11.

This clone was counted a few times. The J gene is TRBJ2-1, the V gene TRBV11-2; 9 positions match TRBD2. With 8 bases clipped from V and 5 bases from J, the junction kept 10 bases outside the gene matches. The CDR3 has 15 residues. Germline CDR1 SGHAT, CDR2 FQNNGV. Here the CDR3 reads CASSRGGRAHNEQFF. In DNA form, the CDR3 reads TGTGCCAGCTCTAGAGGCGGGAGGGCTCACAATGAGCAGTTCTTC.